This T cell receptor (beta chain) was sequenced in a study of low-dose radiotherapy and immunotherapy resistance in tumors. Study information: Cohort 1 was treated with 0.5 Gy per fraction at 2-week intervals, amounting to 6.5 Gy overall. The regimen for patients comprised intravenous nivolumab 240 mg every two weeks plus intravenous ipilimumab 1 mg/kg every six weeks.

Alpha- and beta-chain coverage of first-strand cDNA came from TRAV- and TRBV-specific primers. The PCR that amplified TCRs ran for about 20 cycles, relying on a constant-region primer and a V-primer adapter. TCRdb re-analysed the reads in MiXCR, keeping a single row per CDR3 protein. This table has nearly 7,500 distinct CDR3 sequences, roughly 88% appearing once. Germline CDR1 and CDR2: SGHNT and YYREEE (reference sequence). This CDR3 spans 16 amino acids. The V segment lost 4 bases and the J segment 5 bases; nucleotides outside the gene matches: 11. This clonotype was obtained from a human donor with advanced metastatic prostate, ovarian, gallbladder or colorectal cancer (not recorded which). This table probably holds off-target reads from a library built for another chain. V usage is TRBV5-4 and J usage is TRBJ2-2, with TRBD2 identical over 7 bases. The CDR3 loop reads CASSQASGAHTGELFF. The DNA for the CDR3 is TGTGCCAGCAGCCAGGCGAGCGGGGCCCATACCGGGGAGCTGTTTTTT.